This T cell receptor beta chain was found in a study of regulatory T cells in long-lasting Graves disease. Findings and caveats of the study: Persistent Graves' patients had lower TCR diversity than newly diagnosed ones.

Concerning this clonotype: As yet, its antigen is unknown. It is likely a read error: a sequence one base away is far more abundant.

Building of the TCR beta libraries involved iRepertoire HTBI primers and Arm-PCR of CDR3 regions. TCRdb used MiXCR to reprocess the multiplex PCR reads, holding one entry per CDR3 protein. The sample holds 250,000 to 300,000 distinct CDR3 sequences; around 19% are singletons and the top ten take 11% to 15%. The V end was cut by 2 bases, the J end by 1 base, with 14 bases between. Per the germline V gene, CDR1 is SGHNT and CDR2 is YENEEA. This CDR3 is 16 amino acids long. Time point given: newly diagnosed GD, antithyroid drugs for less than 3 months. Preparation of the TCR library used RNA extracted from PBMCs. This sample also appeared in a second study, on T cells in Graves' hyperthyroidism and ophthalmopathy. From that study: A first-round RT-PCR of the TCR CDR3 used the HTBI primer set.

This TCR derives from a woman aged 25-40 years with Graves disease. Source: peripheral blood mononuclear cells (PBMCs), taken at new diagnosis, from a patient treated with antithyroid drugs. The chain carries TRBV11-3 and TRBJ1-1; the D gene is possibly TRBD1 (6 bases). The CDR3 nucleotides read TGTGCCAGCAGCTTACAGGGGAAGAGGGGGAACACTGAAGCTTTCTTT. Translated: CASSLQGKRGNTEAFF.